The 17 T cell receptor beta chains below all came from one sample that was sequenced in a study of blood T cell repertoires in COVID-19. Using immunoSEQ multiplex PCR, the repertoire was profiled, and TCRdb retains in-frame clones only, with some absent. Of some 130,000 clones listed, roughly 83% were seen once; the top ten hold 5.5%. Input material: PBMCs or T cells enriched from blood (not recorded which). These receptors originate from a middle-aged man with acute COVID-19.

The V and J genes are TRBV30 and TRBJ2-7, with a weak D call TRBD2 (6 bases). Per germline, CDR1 GTSNPN and CDR2 SVGIG (reference sequence). The ends were cut back, 5 bases at V and 3 bases at J, with 8 bases in the middle. The CDR3 spans 11 residues. In DNA form, the CDR3 reads TGTGCCTGGGGGACTTTCTACGAGCAGTACTTC. The encoded protein is CAWGTFYEQYF.

The chain couples TRBV28 to TRBJ2-2; perhaps TRBD1 as D (6 bases). Per the germline V gene, CDR1 is MDHEN and CDR2 is SYDVKM. V lost 10 bases and J 4 bases, leaving 13 bases between the germline ends. The CDR3 runs 13 residues. The CDR3 sequence: CAIGRGSTGELFF. DNA for the CDR3: TGTGCCATTGGCAGGGGTTCCACCGGGGAGCTGTTTTTT.

The DNA for the CDR3 is TGTGCCAGCAGCCAGACAGGGCAGGGCACTGAAGCTTTCTTT. Its protein product is CASSQTGQGTEAFF. V usage is TRBV3-1 (or the pseudogene TRBV3-2) and J usage is TRBJ1-1, with 7 bases lining up with TRBD1. The CDR3 loop spans 14 amino acids. Germline CDR1 LGHDT, CDR2 YNNKEL (reference sequence). Trimming removed 3 bases from V and 4 bases from J; junction bases left unmatched: 5.

This clone showed up just once. The chain has TRBV27 and TRBJ1-1; no definite D call. The germline gives CDR1 MNHEY, CDR2 SMNVEV (reference sequence). The CDR3 sequence is 15 residues long. The ends were cut back, 4 bases at V and 4 bases at J, with 16 bases in the middle. CDR3 residues: CASSSEAFRGTEAFF. CDR3 DNA: TGTGCCAGCAGTTCCGAGGCGTTCAGAGGCACTGAAGCTTTCTTT.

This chain connects TRBV10-1 to TRBJ2-7; 9 bases are a match to TRBD2. Per the germline V gene, CDR1 is WNHNN and CDR2 is SYGVQD (reference sequence). The trim removed 8 bases at V and 2 bases at J, leaving 7 bases unmatched. This CDR3 has 14 residues. The CDR3 here is CASPRGGPAYEQYF. The CDR3 nucleotides read TGCGCCAGCCCGCGGGGGGGCCCGGCCTACGAGCAGTACTTC.

The chain has TRBV4-2 and TRBJ1-3; weak D call: TRBD1 (5 bases). CDR1 and CDR2 from the germline V gene are LGHNA and YNFKEQ. This CDR3 region has 15 residues. The V gene lost 4 bases and the J gene lost 3 bases, with 13 bases spanning the gap. CDR3 amino acids: CASSPVGGGGNTIYF. In DNA, the CDR3 is TGTGCCAGCAGCCCCGTGGGGGGTGGTGGAAACACCATATATTTT.

CDR3 coding DNA: TGTGCCAGCAGCTTACGGGGGGCGATTTATGGCTACACCTTC. Translated, it gives CASSLRGAIYGYTF. This rearrangement joins TRBV7-9 to TRBJ1-2; a weak D match, TRBD1 (6 bases). The germline V gene has CDR1 SEHNR and CDR2 FQNEAQ (reference sequence). V was clipped by 2 bases and J by 5 bases, with 12 bases between them. CDR3 size: 14 residues.

V and J are TRBV28 and TRBJ2-5; 9 nucleotides agree with TRBD1. Germline assignment: CDR1 MDHEN and CDR2 SYDVKM. Trimming at V came to 5 bases and at J to 5 bases, leaving 9 bases not matched to a gene. The CDR3 loop spans 15 amino acids. CDR3 in DNA: TGTGCCAGCAGTAACCGACAGGGGGAAGAGGAGACCCAGTACTTC. Protein product: CASSNRQGEEETQYF.

The chain uses TRBV12-3 or TRBV12-4 and TRBJ1-6; the D gene is possibly TRBD1 (5 bases). V was cut by 4 bases and J by 9 bases, with 7 bases left in between. CDR3 length: 12 residues. CDR3 loop: CASSSRVSPLHF. In DNA form, the CDR3 reads TGTGCCAGCAGTTCCAGGGTTTCACCCCTCCACTTT.

The chain links TRBV6-6 to TRBJ2-7; 8 bases are a match to TRBD1. Germline V gives CDR1 MNHNY, CDR2 SVGAGI (reference sequence). CDR3 length: 14 amino acids. The V segment lost 6 bases and the J segment 0 bases; nucleotides outside the gene matches: 4. The CDR3 is CASRTGTGSYEQYF. CDR3 DNA sequence: TGTGCCAGCAGAACCGGGACAGGCTCCTACGAGCAGTACTTC.

This chain links TRBV2 with TRBJ2-7, with 11 nucleotides matching TRBD2. The CDR3 runs 15 residues. Germline assignment: CDR1 SNHLY and CDR2 FYNNEI. The trim removed 7 bases at V and 7 bases at J, leaving 12 bases unmatched. The CDR3 reads CASTLLSGGAGEQYF. As DNA, the CDR3 is TGTGCCAGCACGCTCCTTAGCGGGGGGGCTGGAGAGCAGTACTTC.

The gene calls are TRBV9 and TRBJ1-6; TRBD1 might be the D (6 bases). In germline, CDR1 is SGDLS, CDR2 YYNGEE. The CDR3 totals 15 residues. V was clipped by 4 bases and J by 7 bases, with 15 bases between them. CDR3 nucleotide sequence: TGTGCCAGCAGCTTCCGGGACAAAACCAATTCACCCCTCCACTTT. Amino acids: CASSFRDKTNSPLHF.

The J gene is TRBJ2-7, the V gene TRBV7-9; D is possibly TRBD2 (5 bases). The V end was cut by 2 bases, the J end by 5 bases, with 13 bases between. CDR1 and CDR2 (germline): SEHNR, FQNEAQ (reference sequence). The CDR3 loop spans 14 amino acids. In DNA, the CDR3 is TGTGCCAGCAGCTTATCTAGCTTCTTCAACGAGCAGTACTTC. Protein sequence: CASSLSSFFNEQYF. The variable domain in full, with the rest retrieved from reference TRBV7-9 and TRBJ2-7, is DTGVSQNPRHKITKRGQNVTFRCDPISEHNRLYWYRQTLGQGPEFLTYFQNEAQLEKSRLLSDRFSAERPKGSFSTLEIQRTEQGDSAMYLCASSLSSFFNEQYFGPGTRLTVT.

The chain recombines TRBV19 with TRBJ1-2; no clear D gene. The CDR3 contains 14 residues. Germline loops: CDR1 LNHDA, CDR2 SQIVND (reference sequence). Between the trimmed V and J ends, which lost 7 bases and 4 bases, there was a span of 16 bases. The CDR3 spells CASNSVTASYGYTF. Written as DNA, the CDR3 is TGTGCCAGTAACTCCGTAACAGCCTCCTATGGCTACACCTTC.

The gene calls are TRBV5-4 and TRBJ2-7, with D possibly matching TRBD2 (6 bases). The CDR3 extends over 14 amino acids. Looked up from germline, CDR1 is SGHNT and CDR2 is YYREEE (reference sequence). V lost 3 bases to trimming and J lost 10 bases, with 20 bases between them. The CDR3 protein is CASSSGTQELKQYF. CDR3 DNA sequence: TGTGCCAGCAGCTCCGGGACTCAAGAATTAAAACAGTACTTC.

The V gene is TRBV28, the J gene TRBJ2-2, with D unresolved. The germline V and J ends were trimmed by 2 bases and 8 bases, with 3 bases remaining between them. This CDR3 is built from 11 residues. Germline V lookup: CDR1 MDHEN, CDR2 SYDVKM. CDR3 DNA: TGTGCCAGCAGTTTAGAGGGGGAGCTGTTTTTT. Residues: CASSLEGELFF.

The genes are TRBV28 and TRBJ2-7; D is uncertain. Germline CDR1 is MDHEN and CDR2 is SYDVKM. The CDR3 runs to 12 residues. Trimming took 4 bases from V and 2 from J, leaving 6 bases between them. CDR3 DNA sequence: TGTGCCAGCAGTTCCCCTCCCTACGAGCAGTACTTC. Its translation: CASSSPPYEQYF.